This TCR beta chain was obtained from a study of T cell repertoires in cytomegalovirus infection. On the study more broadly: An indication of both CMV infection and matching HLA type came from public TCR beta signatures. Study results and caveats: Pooled public TCR beta family frequency picked out CMV carriers with the relevant HLA. The study found HLA-C-restricted CMV-specific TCR beta clonotypes dominating the ex vivo response.

This clonotype was observed many times. The target antigen is unknown. TCRdb analysed the reads with MiXCR anew, one entry per CDR3 protein. The sample carries about 300,000 distinct CDR3 sequences, roughly 9.3% recorded once. This CDR3 comprises 16 residues. The V end lost 7 bases, the J end lost 4 bases, and 19 bases lay between the germline ends. In germline, CDR1 is SGHVS, CDR2 FNYEAQ. The sequencing sample was made of PBMCs. This sequence joins TRBV7-6 and TRBJ2-2; possible D gene TRBD2, 6 bases. The TCR sequence derives from a human donor in good health (CMV status not recorded). Some clones in this sample may be carry-over from other donors' samples. CDR3 amino acids: CASTKTATSSTGELFF. CDR3 nucleotides: TGTGCCAGCACCAAGACAGCCACTAGCAGCACCGGGGAGCTGTTTTTT.